The subject of this entry is one T cell receptor beta chain. Its antigen is unidentified. Using a CD8+CD4-CCR7+CD45RA+ phenotype, naive CD8 T cells were sorted. This specimen belongs to a study of molecular identifiers for immune sequencing clone quantification. The authors built bulk TCR libraries by previously described methods with listed TCR primers. TCRdb reprocessed the PCR reads via MiXCR and lists one record per CDR3 protein. The sample lists roughly 300,000 distinct CDR3 sequences; roughly 24% were seen once. Germline V gene sequence: CDR1 MNHEY, CDR2 SMNVEV (reference sequence). The V and J ends lost 8 bases and 6 bases, in that order; junction bases with no gene match: 8. The CDR3 extends over 13 amino acids. Findings and limits, study-wide: Clones above 20 RNA copies held over 98% of effector molecules, under 1% in naive cells.

What was sequenced was naive CD8+ T cells from blood, with Jurkat cell RNA spiked in. Sample subset: FACS-sorted CD8+CD4-CCR7+CD45RA+ naive T cells. This chain uses TRBV27 with TRBJ2-7, with TRBD1 matching 9 bases. The sequence was collected from a human donor in good health. Some libraries in this study had Jurkat cell RNA spiked in. In nucleotides, the CDR3 is TGTGCCAGCGGAGCACAGGGGGCGTTCGAGCAGTACTTC. Its protein product is CASGAQGAFEQYF.